This TCR beta chain derives from a study of T cell responses to AZD1222 COVID-19 vaccine. The junction had 4 bases not matched to a gene; V was cut back by 5 bases and J by 2 bases. Germline CDR1 and CDR2: SNHLY and FYNNEI. This CDR3 is 15 amino acids long. With regard to this clone: Its target is unknown.

Study-wide findings and caveats: Clonal diversity may have been underestimated, and the donors were mostly white British, with more females than males. Among spike-specific TCRs, nearly half reportedly target unmutated variant regions.

Profiled with immunoSEQ multiplex PCR; TCRdb holds only in-frame clones, not every one. The repertoire consists of roughly 150,000 clones, with almost 95% occurring once and the leading ten covering 2.3%. The TCR was taken from an adult in good health. This chain uses TRBV2 with TRBJ2-1; 9 nucleotides agree with TRBD1. Specimen: peripheral blood, collected on day 0 of AZD1222 vaccination. CDR3 sequence reads: CASSLDRGTYNEQFF. CDR3 sequence (DNA): TGTGCCAGCAGTTTGGACAGGGGCACCTACAATGAGCAGTTCTTC. Together with reference TRBV2 and TRBJ2-1, the CDR3 gives the full variable domain: EPEVTQTPSHQVTQMGQEVILRCVPISNHLYFYWYRQILGQKVEFLVSFYNNEISEKSEIFDDQFSVERPDGSNFTLKIRSTKLEDSAMYFCASSLDRGTYNEQFFGPGTRLTVL.